The next 22 T cell receptor beta chains were all read from a single sample in a study of blood T cells in healthy people across ages. Through a sample-barcoded 5' primer and a J-beta primer mix, a second PCR was run for roughly 7 to 12 cycles. A single record per CDR3 protein comes from TCRdb applying MiXCR to the 5' RACE reads. The table shows 780,000 or so distinct CDR3 sequences, with roughly 56% occurring only once. Sequenced material: blood. These receptors came from a man aged 40-50 years in good health.

The chain has TRBV6-5 and TRBJ2-2, with a tentative D call TRBD1 (6 bases). Trimming left V 2 bases short and J 2 bases short, with 24 bases between. This CDR3 is 20 amino acids long. Germline values: CDR1 MNHEY, CDR2 SVGAGI. The CDR3 nucleotides read TGTGCCAGCAGTTACGACCTGTCGTCGTATCCGGGACAAAACACCGGGGAGCTGTTTTTT. As protein: CASSYDLSSYPGQNTGELFF.

The V call is TRBV25-1, the J call TRBJ1-2; 7 positions agree with TRBD1. The CDR3 has 14 amino acids. Germline assignment: CDR1 MGHDK and CDR2 SYGVNS. The V segment lost 5 bases and the J segment 4 bases; nucleotides outside the gene matches: 7. The DNA of the CDR3 is TGTGCCAGCAGTCGAGGCGGGACAGCCTATGGCTACACCTTC. Protein product: CASSRGGTAYGYTF.

The chain couples TRBV4-1 to TRBJ2-3, with 8 bases identical to TRBD2. After removal of 3 bases from V and 5 bases from J, the junction contained 7 bases not matched to a gene. CDR1 MGHRA and CDR2 YSYEKL come from the germline V gene. The CDR3 totals 15 residues. In nucleotides, the CDR3 is TGCGCCAGCAGCCATTTAGGACTAGCCCAAGATACGCAGTATTTT. Its protein product is CASSHLGLAQDTQYF.

This clonotype was found many times. The chain combines TRBV9 with TRBJ2-2; no reliable D call. Germline assignment: CDR1 SGDLS and CDR2 YYNGEE. Deletions cut 0 bases from V and 7 bases from J, with 4 bases between. The CDR3 runs 12 residues. Written as DNA, the CDR3 is TGTGCCAGCAGCGTAGAGGTCGGGGAGCTGTTTTTT. This codes for CASSVEVGELFF.

This clonotype has a handful of counts. The chain couples TRBV20-1 to TRBJ2-7; 7 bases are shared with TRBD1. With V trimmed by 5 bases and J by 1 base, 8 bases remained unmatched. The germline CDR1 and CDR2 sequences are DFQATT and SNEGSKA (reference sequence). This CDR3 region has 14 residues. The CDR3 is CSAEGTVNSYEQYF. The CDR3 DNA is TGCAGTGCTGAAGGGACAGTGAATTCCTACGAGCAGTACTTC.

V is TRBV5-4 and J is TRBJ2-4; the D is unclear. This CDR3 region has 12 residues. V lost 4 bases to trimming and J lost 10 bases, with 12 bases between them. CDR1 and CDR2 (germline): SGHNT, YYREEE (reference sequence). CDR3 nucleotide sequence: TGTGCCAGCAGCCCAGAGATGGGGATTCAGTACTTC. Its protein product is CASSPEMGIQYF.

This sequence joins TRBV6-5 and TRBJ2-7; 8 nucleotides align to TRBD1. Trimming at V came to 6 bases and at J to 7 bases, leaving 14 bases not matched to a gene. The CDR3 length is 15 residues. The germline gives CDR1 MNHEY, CDR2 SVGAGI. As DNA, the CDR3 is TGTGCCAGCAGCGGACAGGGAGTCGTTCTAAATGAGCAGTACTTC. Translating gives CASSGQGVVLNEQYF.

The chain uses TRBV28 and TRBJ2-5, with D unclear. The V and J ends lost 8 bases and 5 bases respectively, with 6 bases between them. CDR1 is MDHEN and CDR2 is SYDVKM in the germline V gene. The CDR3 is 10 amino acids. The CDR3 DNA sequence: TGTGCCAGCGGTTGGGAGACCCAGTACTTC. Protein product: CASGWETQYF.

To note about this clonotype: Given a much more abundant clone one base away, this may be a read error. Here the CDR3 reads CSARDLAGVYNEQYF. The CDR3 nucleotides read TGCAGTGCTAGAGATCTGGCGGGAGTCTACAATGAGCAGTACTTC. This chain uses TRBV20-1 with TRBJ2-7; the match to TRBD2 covers 7 bases. CDR3 length equals 15 residues. Germline CDR1 DFQATT, CDR2 SNEGSKA (reference sequence). V gave up 0 bases and J gave up 7 bases; unmatched junction bases: 12.

The V call is TRBV2, the J call TRBJ2-5; tentatively, D is TRBD1 (5 bases). Near its end, the DNA agrees better with TRBJ2-7, so the J call may be wrong. The CDR3 is 14 amino acids. Germline V gives CDR1 SNHLY, CDR2 FYNNEI. The CDR3 nucleotides are TGTGCCAGCAATCAGGGTATTCCGGTCTACGAGCAGTACTTC. This encodes CASNQGIPVYEQYF.

The gene calls are TRBV20-1 and TRBJ2-1; 7 nucleotides line up with TRBD2. The CDR3 spans 14 residues. The junction had 6 bases not matched to a gene; V was cut back by 0 bases and J by 7 bases. CDR1 is DFQATT and CDR2 is SNEGSKA in the germline V gene (reference sequence). Written as DNA, the CDR3 is TGCAGTGCTAGAGACAGCGGGATGCGGAATGAGCAGTTCTTC. This codes for CSARDSGMRNEQFF.

The chain is built from TRBV7-2 and TRBJ2-7; TRBD1 matches at 8 bases. The germline V gene encodes CDR1 SGHTA and CDR2 FQGNSA. There are 16 residues in the CDR3. The V gene end was trimmed by 0 bases and the J gene end by 8 bases; junction bases not matched to a gene: 12. The CDR3 sequence is CASSLALGTGRGKQYF. CDR3 DNA sequence: TGTGCCAGCAGCTTAGCGCTGGGGACAGGACGGGGCAAGCAGTACTTC.

The chain couples TRBV4-2 to TRBJ1-5, with D possibly TRBD1 on 6 matching bases. This CDR3 spans 16 amino acids. Germline V CDR1 and CDR2: LGHNA, YNFKEQ. Trimming took 3 bases from V and 3 from J, leaving 15 bases between them. CDR3 sequence (DNA): TGTGCCAGCAGCCACGACCAACAGGGATACAATCAGCCCCAGCATTTT. Translating gives CASSHDQQGYNQPQHF.

This clonotype was seen a few times. The chain couples TRBV4-3 to TRBJ2-7, with 10 bases aligning to TRBD2. This CDR3 has 16 amino acids. The V segment lost 1 base and the J segment 6 bases; nucleotides outside the gene matches: 9. The germline V gene has CDR1 LGHNA and CDR2 YSLEER. The CDR3 sequence: CASSQGVAGGWREQYF. The DNA of the CDR3 is TGCGCCAGCAGCCAAGGGGTAGCGGGAGGTTGGCGCGAGCAGTACTTC.

This sequence joins TRBV7-2 and TRBJ2-7; TRBD2 matches at 7 bases. CDR3 length: 15 residues. V trimming: 5 bases; J trimming: 6 bases; junction bases outside the gene matches: 13. CDR1 is SGHTA and CDR2 is FQGNSA in the germline V gene. The CDR3 region has the DNA TGTGCCAGCAGCCCCCCGGCCCTGACTAGCATCGAGCAGTACTTC. Translated, it gives CASSPPALTSIEQYF.

This chain connects TRBV18 to TRBJ1-1; maybe TRBD1 (5 bases). V was clipped by 4 bases and J by 4 bases, with 10 bases between them. This CDR3 has 13 residues. The germline V gene has CDR1 KGHSH and CDR2 LQKENI. CDR3 bases: TGTGCCAGCTCACAGGGGTTTAGCACTGAAGCTTTCTTT. This gives the protein CASSQGFSTEAFF.

This chain joins TRBV29-1 and TRBJ2-1; 11 bases map to TRBD2. The end of the DNA is better explained by TRBJ2-7, so the J call may be wrong. Germline lookup yields CDR1 SQVTM and CDR2 ANQGSEA. CDR3 size: 16 residues. CDR3 sequence: CSVETGTSGPYNEQYF. The CDR3 bases are TGCAGCGTGGAGACCGGGACTAGCGGACCTTACAATGAGCAGTACTTC.

J is TRBJ1-1 and V is TRBV11-3; 7 positions agree with TRBD1. The CDR3 is 15 residues long. The junction had 17 bases not matched to a gene; V was cut back by 5 bases and J by 11 bases. CDR1 is SGHNT, CDR2 YENEEA, per germline. The CDR3 nucleotides read TGTGCCAGCAGCGGCCGCTTCACGACAGGGAGGGAGGCTTTCTTT. Residues: CASSGRFTTGREAFF.

The chain employs TRBV7-3 and TRBJ1-6; 8 bases map to TRBD1. The ends lost 0 bases at V and 7 bases at J; junction bases unmatched: 8. Germline assignment: CDR1 SGHTA and CDR2 FQGTGA. The CDR3 has 17 residues. CDR3 sequence reads: CASSLTGGRQGNSPLHF. Here the CDR3 DNA reads TGTGCCAGCAGCTTAACTGGTGGTCGACAGGGGAATTCACCCCTCCACTTT.

This clonotype was picked up one time. V gene TRBV7-8 combines with J gene TRBJ2-7; 7 positions agree with TRBD1. CDR1 is SGHVS, CDR2 FQNEAQ, per germline. The CDR3 is made up of 15 amino acids. V lost 5 bases, J lost 1 base, and 8 bases stayed unmatched. CDR3 sequence: CASSLGTVPSYEQYF. Here the CDR3 DNA reads TGTGCCAGCAGCCTCGGGACAGTACCTTCCTACGAGCAGTACTTC.

This clonotype came up a few times. This chain uses TRBV7-3 with TRBJ2-5, with 7 bases fitting TRBD1. J was trimmed by 6 bases and V by 5 bases; bases with no gene match: 9. Per germline, CDR1 SGHTA and CDR2 FQGTGA. CDR3 length: 14 amino acids. The CDR3 sequence is CASSPRRDRQTQYF. For the CDR3, the DNA is TGTGCCAGCAGCCCCCGCCGGGACAGACAGACCCAGTACTTC. Full variable domain (rest looked up from reference TRBV7-3 and TRBJ2-5): GAGVSQTPSNKVTEKGKYVELRCDPISGHTALYWYRQSLGQGPEFLIYFQGTGAADDSGLPNDRFFAVRPEGSVSTLKIQRTERGDSAVYLCASSPRRDRQTQYFGPGTRLLVL.

The V gene is TRBV9, the J gene TRBJ2-6; 10 bases are a match to TRBD1. In germline, CDR1 is SGDLS, CDR2 YYNGEE. V shed 3 bases, J shed 3 bases, and the junction held 9 bases outside the gene matches. This CDR3 contains 18 residues. CDR3 amino acids: CASSGQGQGLFGANVLTF. The CDR3 DNA reads TGTGCCAGCAGCGGACAGGGACAGGGGTTATTTGGGGCCAACGTCCTGACTTTC.